The source of this TCR beta chain is a study of OX40 agonist ivuxolimab in advanced cancers. Study results and limitations: Partial responders at 0.1-3.0 mg/kg had among the lowest clonal expansion. CD8+ T cells averaged more expanded clones than CD4+.

In regard to this clone: Its matching antigen is unknown.

Profiling relied on immunoSEQ multiplex PCR, and the TCRdb table lists in-frame clones only, not all of them. The data hold roughly 23,000 clones, with roughly 80% observed a single time. Trimming removed 10 bases at V and 4 bases at J, with 20 bases between. CDR3 size: 14 residues. Germline V gene lookup returns CDR1 MNHEY and CDR2 SMNVEV (reference sequence). The rearrangement uses TRBV27 and TRBJ2-7; D is possibly TRBD2 (6 bases). The source was CD4+ or CD8+ T cells sorted from blood, collected in a trial of the OX40 agonist ivuxolimab. The sequence was collected from an adult with an advanced solid tumor such as melanoma, head and neck, liver or kidney cancer. The CDR3 is CAIPEGPGSYEQYF. The CDR3 DNA reads as TGTGCCATCCCGGAGGGCCCGGGCTCTTACGAGCAGTACTTC.